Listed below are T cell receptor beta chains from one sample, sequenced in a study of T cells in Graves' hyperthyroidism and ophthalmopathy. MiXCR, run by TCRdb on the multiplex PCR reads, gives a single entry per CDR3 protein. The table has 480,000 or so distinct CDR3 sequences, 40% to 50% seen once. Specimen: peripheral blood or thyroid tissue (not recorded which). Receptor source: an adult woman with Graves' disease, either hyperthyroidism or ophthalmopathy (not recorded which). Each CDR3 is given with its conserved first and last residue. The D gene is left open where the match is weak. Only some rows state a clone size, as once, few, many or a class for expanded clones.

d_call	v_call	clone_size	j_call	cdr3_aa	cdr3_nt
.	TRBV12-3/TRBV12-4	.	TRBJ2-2	CASRGGRDTGELFF	TGTGCCAGCAGGGGGGGTCGGGACACCGGGGAGCTGTTTTTT
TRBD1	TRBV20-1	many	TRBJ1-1	CSARDAGTGDTEAFF	TGCAGTGCTAGAGATGCCGGAACAGGGGACACTGAAGCTTTCTTT
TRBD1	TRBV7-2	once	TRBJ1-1	CASSLQRDRGAFF	TGTGCCAGCAGCTTACAGAGGGACAGGGGTGCTTTCTTT
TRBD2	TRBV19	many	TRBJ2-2	CASSIAGGTNTGELFF	TGTGCCAGTAGTATAGCGGGGGGAACTAACACCGGGGAGCTGTTTTTT
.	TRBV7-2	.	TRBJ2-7	CASSAAGTFYEQYF	TGTGCCAGCAGCGCAGCCGGGACATTTTACGAGCAGTACTTC
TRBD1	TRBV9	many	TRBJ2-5	CASSVGQQGAWETQYF	TGTGCCAGCAGCGTGGGACAACAGGGGGCATGGGAGACCCAGTACTTC
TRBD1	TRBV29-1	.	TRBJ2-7	CSVSTGGQGEQYF	TGCAGCGTTTCGACAGGGGGGCAGGGCGAGCAGTACTTC
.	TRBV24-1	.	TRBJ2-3	CATSQVGQNTDTQYF	TGTGCCACCAGTCAAGTCGGGCAGAACACAGATACGCAGTATTTT
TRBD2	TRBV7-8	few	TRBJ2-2	CASSLVLMGGRNTGELFF	TGTGCCAGCAGCTTAGTCCTCATGGGCGGGAGGAACACCGGGGAGCTGTTTTTT
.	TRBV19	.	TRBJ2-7	CASSTSGEGAYEQYF	TGTGCCAGTAGTACAAGCGGAGAAGGGGCCTACGAGCAGTACTTC
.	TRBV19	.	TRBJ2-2	CASSSTRWAGELFF	TGTGCCAGTAGTTCGACACGGTGGGCCGGGGAGCTGTTTTTT
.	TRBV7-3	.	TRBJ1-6	CASSQVGANSPLHF	TGTGCCAGCAGCCAAGTGGGGGCAAATTCACCCCTCCACTTT
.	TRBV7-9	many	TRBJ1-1	CASRRSGGFGTEAFF	TGTGCCAGCAGACGAAGCGGAGGATTTGGCACTGAAGCTTTCTTT
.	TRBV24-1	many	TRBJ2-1	CATSDRWTRYNEQFF	TGTGCCACCAGTGATAGGTGGACACGGTACAATGAGCAGTTCTTC
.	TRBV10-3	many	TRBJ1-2	CAISDRVHDYGYTF	TGTGCCATCAGTGACAGGGTTCACGACTATGGCTACACCTTC